This is a list of T cell receptor beta chains from one sample in a study of blood T cell repertoires in COVID-19. This table comes from immunoSEQ multiplex PCR, and its TCRdb copy is limited to in-frame clones, with some not included. Among roughly 250,000 clones listed, approximately 90% were seen once. The sequenced sample consisted of PBMCs or T cells enriched from blood (not recorded which). These receptors originate from a young woman with acute COVID-19. CDR3s include the opening cysteine and the closing phenylalanine or tryptophan. The D gene is left open where the match is weak. Some rows have no size entry. The others give once, few or many, or a class for an expanded clone.

clone size: .
J gene: TRBJ2-7
V gene: TRBV15
D gene: .
CDR3 protein: CATSSALDSLLGEQYF
CDR3 DNA: TGTGCCACCAGCAGCGCGCTTGACAGTTTACTGGGAGAGCAGTACTTC

clone size: few
J gene: TRBJ1-4
V gene: TRBV5-1
D gene: TRBD1
CDR3 protein: CASSEGQGTGKLFF
CDR3 DNA: TGCGCCAGCAGCGAGGGACAGGGTACCGGAAAACTGTTTTTT

clone size: .
J gene: TRBJ1-4
V gene: TRBV11-2
D gene: TRBD1
CDR3 protein: CASSLTGWKGEKLFF
CDR3 DNA: TGTGCCAGCAGCTTGACAGGGTGGAAGGGTGAAAAACTGTTTTTT

clone size: .
J gene: TRBJ2-1
V gene: TRBV9
D gene: TRBD1
CDR3 protein: CASSVGSGTGPYNEQFF
CDR3 DNA: TGTGCCAGCAGCGTAGGTTCCGGGACAGGTCCCTACAATGAGCAGTTCTTC

clone size: .
J gene: TRBJ1-3
V gene: TRBV28
D gene: .
CDR3 protein: CASSLETAGNTIYF
CDR3 DNA: TGTGCCAGCAGTTTAGAGACTGCCGGAAACACCATATATTTT

clone size: .
J gene: TRBJ1-5
V gene: TRBV20-1
D gene: .
CDR3 protein: CSASGQQHSNQPQHF
CDR3 DNA: TGCAGTGCTAGTGGACAGCAGCATAGCAATCAGCCCCAGCATTTT

clone size: .
J gene: TRBJ2-7
V gene: TRBV19
D gene: TRBD2
CDR3 protein: CASSGLAGGPEYF
CDR3 DNA: TGTGCCAGTAGCGGACTAGCGGGGGGGCCCGAGTACTTC

clone size: .
J gene: TRBJ1-5
V gene: TRBV5-1
D gene: .
CDR3 protein: CASSPGTDQPQHF
CDR3 DNA: TGCGCCAGCAGCCCGGGGACTGATCAGCCCCAGCATTTT

clone size: .
J gene: TRBJ2-7
V gene: TRBV11-2
D gene: TRBD1
CDR3 protein: CASSSTGTGKNEQYF
CDR3 DNA: TGTGCCAGCAGCTCTACCGGGACAGGGAAGAACGAGCAGTACTTC

clone size: .
J gene: TRBJ2-7
V gene: TRBV15
D gene: .
CDR3 protein: CATSRAAGRNEEQYF
CDR3 DNA: TGTGCCACCAGCAGAGCGGCAGGGCGAAATGAGGAGCAGTACTTC

clone size: .
J gene: TRBJ2-7
V gene: TRBV7-9
D gene: TRBD2
CDR3 protein: CASSHESGGWYEQYF
CDR3 DNA: TGTGCCAGCTCACATGAATCGGGGGGTTGGTACGAGCAGTACTTC

clone size: .
J gene: TRBJ1-5
V gene: TRBV7-2
D gene: TRBD1
CDR3 protein: CASSWTGGKQPQHF
CDR3 DNA: TGTGCCAGCAGCTGGACAGGGGGTAAGCAGCCCCAGCATTTT

clone size: .
J gene: TRBJ1-2
V gene: TRBV10-2
D gene: TRBD1
CDR3 protein: CASRPPQGAGGYTF
CDR3 DNA: TGCGCCAGCAGACCACCACAGGGGGCAGGGGGCTACACCTTC

clone size: once
J gene: TRBJ1-5
V gene: TRBV19
D gene: .
CDR3 protein: CASSIYQGSNQPQHF
CDR3 DNA: TGTGCCAGTAGTATATATCAGGGCTCCAATCAGCCCCAGCATTTT

clone size: few
J gene: TRBJ1-4
V gene: TRBV4-2
D gene: .
CDR3 protein: CASSQDQRFGEKLFF
CDR3 DNA: TGTGCCAGCAGCCAAGATCAGCGATTCGGGGAAAAACTGTTTTTT

clone size: .
J gene: TRBJ1-1
V gene: TRBV10-3
D gene: TRBD1
CDR3 protein: CAIRIQGETEAFF
CDR3 DNA: TGTGCCATCAGGATACAGGGGGAGACTGAAGCTTTCTTT

clone size: .
J gene: TRBJ1-6
V gene: TRBV5-8
D gene: .
CDR3 protein: CASSFVLNSPLHF
CDR3 DNA: TGTGCCAGCAGCTTTGTCCTCAATTCACCCCTCCACTTT

clone size: .
J gene: TRBJ2-5
V gene: TRBV6-5
D gene: TRBD1
CDR3 protein: CASRPLDREETQYF
CDR3 DNA: TGTGCCAGCAGACCTCTTGACAGGGAAGAGACCCAGTACTTC

clone size: .
J gene: TRBJ2-2
V gene: TRBV9
D gene: .
CDR3 protein: CASSVSYPGELFF
CDR3 DNA: TGTGCCAGCAGCGTATCTTATCCCGGGGAGCTGTTTTTT

clone size: .
J gene: TRBJ1-5
V gene: TRBV24-1
D gene: TRBD1
CDR3 protein: CATSLRDRENQPQHF
CDR3 DNA: TGTGCCACCAGTCTTCGTGACAGGGAAAATCAGCCCCAGCATTTT

clone size: .
J gene: TRBJ2-2
V gene: TRBV4-1
D gene: TRBD2
CDR3 protein: CASSQESLAGYTGELFF
CDR3 DNA: TGCGCCAGCAGCCAAGAGTCCCTAGCGGGGTACACCGGGGAGCTGTTTTTT

clone size: .
J gene: TRBJ1-1
V gene: TRBV6-1
D gene: .
CDR3 protein: CASSEYFARVTEAFF
CDR3 DNA: TGTGCCAGCAGTGAATATTTTGCCAGGGTCACTGAAGCTTTCTTT

clone size: .
J gene: TRBJ2-7
V gene: TRBV2
D gene: TRBD2
CDR3 protein: CASSVGLAGVDEQYF
CDR3 DNA: TGTGCCAGCAGTGTTGGACTAGCGGGAGTAGACGAGCAGTACTTC

clone size: .
J gene: TRBJ1-1
V gene: TRBV29-1
D gene: .
CDR3 protein: CSAGQPNTEAFF
CDR3 DNA: TGCAGCGCCGGACAGCCGAACACTGAAGCTTTCTTT

clone size: .
J gene: TRBJ2-1
V gene: TRBV6-5
D gene: .
CDR3 protein: CASSDSYYNEQFF
CDR3 DNA: TGTGCCAGCAGTGACTCCTACTACAATGAGCAGTTCTTC

clone size: .
J gene: TRBJ1-1
V gene: TRBV28
D gene: TRBD1
CDR3 protein: CASTSGQMNTEAFF
CDR3 DNA: TGTGCCAGCACTTCGGGACAGATGAACACTGAAGCTTTCTTT

clone size: .
J gene: TRBJ2-3
V gene: TRBV5-1
D gene: .
CDR3 protein: CASSLGVRDTQYF
CDR3 DNA: TGCGCCAGCAGCTTGGGAGTCCGGGATACGCAGTATTTT

clone size: .
J gene: TRBJ1-5
V gene: TRBV24-1
D gene: .
CDR3 protein: CATQGQPLVKPQHF
CDR3 DNA: TGTGCCACCCAAGGACAGCCTCTGGTGAAGCCCCAGCATTTT

clone size: .
J gene: TRBJ1-6
V gene: TRBV28
D gene: .
CDR3 protein: CASSEDSGNSSPLHF
CDR3 DNA: TGTGCCAGCAGTGAAGACTCGGGGAATAGTTCACCCCTCCACTTT

clone size: .
J gene: TRBJ2-5
V gene: TRBV5-1
D gene: TRBD1
CDR3 protein: CASSLAGQGQETQYF
CDR3 DNA: TGCGCCAGCAGCTTGGCAGGACAGGGCCAAGAGACCCAGTACTTC

clone size: .
J gene: TRBJ2-7
V gene: TRBV6-5
D gene: TRBD1
CDR3 protein: CASSYSRTGAAYEQYF
CDR3 DNA: TGTGCCAGCAGTTACTCTAGGACAGGGGCAGCCTACGAGCAGTACTTC

clone size: .
J gene: TRBJ1-2
V gene: TRBV4-3
D gene: .
CDR3 protein: CASSHRGGAGGYTF
CDR3 DNA: TGCGCCAGCAGCCATCGGGGGGGCGCAGGGGGCTACACCTTC

clone size: .
J gene: TRBJ1-6
V gene: TRBV27
D gene: .
CDR3 protein: CASSAGTFSPLHF
CDR3 DNA: TGTGCCAGCAGTGCTGGGACATTCTCACCCCTCCACTTT

clone size: .
J gene: TRBJ2-1
V gene: TRBV5-4
D gene: TRBD2
CDR3 protein: CASSLTSGGSNEQFF
CDR3 DNA: TGTGCCAGCAGCTTGACTAGCGGGGGGTCAAATGAGCAGTTCTTC

clone size: .
J gene: TRBJ1-5
V gene: TRBV2
D gene: .
CDR3 protein: CASSEGGPLIEPQHF
CDR3 DNA: TGTGCCAGCAGTGAGGGGGGGCCCTTAATTGAACCCCAGCATTTT

clone size: .
J gene: TRBJ2-5
V gene: TRBV10-3
D gene: TRBD2
CDR3 protein: CAISDIGTSGQETQYF
CDR3 DNA: TGTGCCATCAGTGATATCGGGACTAGCGGCCAAGAGACCCAGTACTTC

clone size: .
J gene: TRBJ2-3
V gene: TRBV9
D gene: TRBD2
CDR3 protein: CASSVGRERYYTQYF
CDR3 DNA: TGTGCCAGCAGCGTCGGGCGGGAGAGGTATTATACGCAGTATTTT

clone size: once
J gene: TRBJ2-3
V gene: TRBV28
D gene: .
CDR3 protein: CASSTRGGGTDTQYF
CDR3 DNA: TGTGCCAGCAGTACCCGGGGAGGTGGAACAGATACGCAGTATTTT

clone size: .
J gene: TRBJ2-1
V gene: TRBV27
D gene: TRBD2
CDR3 protein: CASTLRLAGLTYNEQFF
CDR3 DNA: TGTGCCAGCACCCTTAGACTAGCGGGATTGACCTACAATGAGCAGTTCTTC

clone size: .
J gene: TRBJ1-3
V gene: TRBV7-9
D gene: .
CDR3 protein: CASSLVMGLSGNTIYF
CDR3 DNA: TGTGCCAGCAGCTTAGTTATGGGCCTCTCTGGAAACACCATATATTTT

clone size: .
J gene: TRBJ2-1
V gene: TRBV9
D gene: TRBD2
CDR3 protein: CASSASGTSGYYNEQFF
CDR3 DNA: TGTGCCAGCAGCGCGTCAGGGACTAGCGGGTACTACAATGAGCAGTTCTTC

clone size: .
J gene: TRBJ1-2
V gene: TRBV7-9
D gene: TRBD1
CDR3 protein: CASSPSTGNYGYTF
CDR3 DNA: TGTGCCAGCAGCCCATCGACAGGGAACTATGGCTACACCTTC

clone size: .
J gene: TRBJ1-5
V gene: TRBV5-5
D gene: .
CDR3 protein: CASSSRQEGQPQHF
CDR3 DNA: TGTGCCAGCAGCTCGAGACAGGAAGGTCAGCCCCAGCATTTT

clone size: .
J gene: TRBJ1-1
V gene: TRBV7-8
D gene: TRBD1
CDR3 protein: CASSRGQENTEAFF
CDR3 DNA: TGTGCCAGCAGCCGAGGACAGGAGAACACTGAAGCTTTCTTT

clone size: .
J gene: TRBJ2-7
V gene: TRBV3-1/TRBV3-2
D gene: .
CDR3 protein: CASTAGLRDEQYF
CDR3 DNA: TGTGCCAGCACGGCAGGGTTGAGAGACGAGCAGTACTTC

clone size: .
J gene: TRBJ1-1
V gene: TRBV2
D gene: .
CDR3 protein: CASSDWTGDTEAFF
CDR3 DNA: TGTGCCAGCAGTGACTGGACGGGGGACACTGAAGCTTTCTTT

clone size: .
J gene: TRBJ2-7
V gene: TRBV15
D gene: .
CDR3 protein: CATTSDNAYEQYF
CDR3 DNA: TGTGCCACCACCTCGGACAACGCCTACGAGCAGTACTTC

clone size: .
J gene: TRBJ1-2
V gene: TRBV19
D gene: TRBD1
CDR3 protein: CASRRQGVNYGYTF
CDR3 DNA: TGTGCCAGTAGGCGACAGGGCGTGAACTATGGCTACACCTTC

clone size: .
J gene: TRBJ2-3
V gene: TRBV19
D gene: .
CDR3 protein: CASSNRQGGADTQYF
CDR3 DNA: TGTGCCAGTAGTAATAGGCAGGGAGGTGCAGATACGCAGTATTTT

clone size: .
J gene: TRBJ2-3
V gene: TRBV5-1
D gene: TRBD2
CDR3 protein: CASNSGGGRSDTQYF
CDR3 DNA: TGCGCCAGCAATTCGGGCGGGGGTCGCTCAGATACGCAGTATTTT

clone size: .
J gene: TRBJ2-5
V gene: TRBV18
D gene: .
CDR3 protein: CASSPRAGKQETQYF
CDR3 DNA: TGTGCCAGCTCACCAAGGGCAGGGAAACAAGAGACCCAGTACTTC

clone size: once
J gene: TRBJ2-1
V gene: TRBV10-1
D gene: .
CDR3 protein: CASSVGRERAEQFF
CDR3 DNA: TGCGCCAGCAGTGTAGGTCGGGAGAGGGCTGAGCAGTTCTTC

clone size: .
J gene: TRBJ1-1
V gene: TRBV7-9
D gene: TRBD1
CDR3 protein: CASSPAGQPNTEAFF
CDR3 DNA: TGTGCCAGCAGCCCCGCGGGACAGCCGAACACTGAAGCTTTCTTT

clone size: .
J gene: TRBJ1-5
V gene: TRBV15
D gene: TRBD1
CDR3 protein: CATSRDRDREPQHF
CDR3 DNA: TGTGCCACCAGCAGAGACCGGGACAGGGAGCCCCAGCATTTT